This T cell receptor beta chain comes out of a study of preoperative IRX-2 immunotherapy in early breast cancer. Treatment reported: preoperative locoregional IRX-2 cytokine immunotherapy. Patients received preoperative, locoregional IRX-2 cytokine immunotherapy in a phase Ib study. TCRdb's copy holds only in-frame clones and misses some; the assay was immunoSEQ multiplex PCR. The data show 40,000 to 50,000 clones, roughly 80% seen once. This CDR3 is 13 amino acids long. Trimming stripped 4 bases from V and 5 bases from J, with 9 bases between. Germline-derived CDR1 and CDR2 are SGHDN and FVKESK. Material: tumor tissue, obtained after IRX-2 immunotherapy. The rearrangement uses TRBV14 and TRBJ1-5; D not resolved. This clonotype was sampled from a human donor with breast cancer. The CDR3: CASSLRTDQPQHF. In DNA, the CDR3 is TGTGCCAGCAGCCTACGGACGGATCAGCCCCAGCATTTT.